The text below deals with one T cell receptor beta chain. The target antigen is unknown. Only in-frame clones appear in the TCRdb table, and some are missing; sequencing was by immunoSEQ multiplex PCR. The table includes over 90,000 clones, 90% detected once. These data come from a study of OX40 agonist ivuxolimab in advanced cancers. At the level of the study: Two patients with cutaneous melanoma and one with hepatocellular carcinoma, three in total, showed partial responses.

Study findings and constraints: At 0.1 to 3.0 mg/kg and by week 6, clonal expansion occurred in CD4+ and CD8+ blood T cells.

Individuals having autoimmune disease history or systemic immunosuppression were not enrolled. The material sequenced was CD4+ or CD8+ T cells sorted from blood, taken in a trial of the OX40 agonist ivuxolimab. The source of this sequence is an adult with an advanced solid tumor such as melanoma, head and neck, liver or kidney cancer.

The CDR3: CASSLGGTTQYF. The CDR3 region has the DNA TGCGCCAGCAGCTTGGGCGGCACAACCCAGTACTTC. The chain has TRBV5-1 and TRBJ2-5; the D is unclear. CDR1 and CDR2 from the germline V gene are SGHRS and YFSETQ. V dropped 0 bases and J dropped 8 bases, with 8 bases sitting between them. The CDR3 extends over 12 amino acids.